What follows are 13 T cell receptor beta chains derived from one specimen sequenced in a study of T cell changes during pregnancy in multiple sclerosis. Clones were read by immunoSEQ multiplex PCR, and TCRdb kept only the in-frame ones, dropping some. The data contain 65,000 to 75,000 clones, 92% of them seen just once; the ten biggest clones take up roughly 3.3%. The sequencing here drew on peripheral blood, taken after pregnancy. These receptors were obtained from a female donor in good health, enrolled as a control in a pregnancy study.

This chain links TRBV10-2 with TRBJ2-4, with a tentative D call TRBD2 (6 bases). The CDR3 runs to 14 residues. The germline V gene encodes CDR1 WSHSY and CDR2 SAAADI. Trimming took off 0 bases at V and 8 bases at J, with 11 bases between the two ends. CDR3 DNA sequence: TGCGCCAGCAGTGAGTCGAATTCGGGGGACATTCAGTACTTC. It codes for CASSESNSGDIQYF.

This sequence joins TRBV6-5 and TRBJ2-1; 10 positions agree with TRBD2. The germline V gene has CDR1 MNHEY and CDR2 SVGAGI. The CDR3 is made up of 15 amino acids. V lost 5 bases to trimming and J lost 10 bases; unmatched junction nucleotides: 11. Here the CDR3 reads CASSRLAGLFIEQFF. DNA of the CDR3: TGTGCCAGCAGTCGACTAGCGGGCCTTTTTATCGAGCAGTTCTTC.

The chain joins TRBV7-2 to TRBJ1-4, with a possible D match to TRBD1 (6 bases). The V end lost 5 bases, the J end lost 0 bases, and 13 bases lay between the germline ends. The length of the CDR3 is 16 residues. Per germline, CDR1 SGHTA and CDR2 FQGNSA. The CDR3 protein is CASSHHREATNEKLFF. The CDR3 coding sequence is TGTGCCAGCAGCCACCACAGGGAAGCAACTAATGAAAAACTGTTTTTT.

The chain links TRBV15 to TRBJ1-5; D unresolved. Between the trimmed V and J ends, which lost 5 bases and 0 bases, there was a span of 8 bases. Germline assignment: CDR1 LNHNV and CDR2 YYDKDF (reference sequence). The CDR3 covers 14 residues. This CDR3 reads CATSGIVSNQPQHF. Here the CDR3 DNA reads TGTGCCACCAGCGGCATCGTTAGCAATCAGCCCCAGCATTTT.

The DNA of the CDR3 is TGTGCCTGGAGTGAGAGGAGCTCCTACGAGCAGTACTTC. The encoded protein is CAWSERSSYEQYF. The J gene is TRBJ2-7, the V gene TRBV30; no firm D call. This CDR3 has 13 amino acids. Trimming pared 1 base from V and 0 bases from J, leaving 7 bases between. Per the germline V gene, CDR1 is GTSNPN and CDR2 is SVGIG (reference sequence).

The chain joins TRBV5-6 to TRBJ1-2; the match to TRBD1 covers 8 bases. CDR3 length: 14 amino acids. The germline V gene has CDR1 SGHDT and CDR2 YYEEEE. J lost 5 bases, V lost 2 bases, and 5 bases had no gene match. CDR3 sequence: CASSFGQGFYGYTF. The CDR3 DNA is TGTGCCAGCAGCTTTGGACAGGGCTTTTATGGCTACACCTTC.

The CDR3 DNA is TGTGCCAGCAGCTTAGAAATAGCGGGGGGAGGGGATGAGCAGTTCTTC. Its protein is CASSLEIAGGGDEQFF. The chain is built from TRBV7-9 and TRBJ2-1, with TRBD2 matching 10 bases. The CDR3 has 16 residues. Germline V gene data show CDR1 as SEHNR and CDR2 as FQNEAQ (reference sequence). J lost 8 bases, V lost 1 base, and 8 bases had no gene match.

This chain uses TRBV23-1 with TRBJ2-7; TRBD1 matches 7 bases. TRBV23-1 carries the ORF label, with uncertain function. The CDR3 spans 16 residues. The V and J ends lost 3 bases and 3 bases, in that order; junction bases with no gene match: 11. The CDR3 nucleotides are TGCGCCAGCAGTCAGTCCCGGACAGGCGTCATCTACGAGCAGTACTTC. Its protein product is CASSQSRTGVIYEQYF.

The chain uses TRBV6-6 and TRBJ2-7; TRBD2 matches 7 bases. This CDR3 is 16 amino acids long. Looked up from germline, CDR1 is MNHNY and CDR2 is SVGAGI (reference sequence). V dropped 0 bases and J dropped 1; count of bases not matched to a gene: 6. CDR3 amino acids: CASSYSGGGPSYEQYF. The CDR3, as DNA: TGTGCCAGCAGTTACTCGGGGGGAGGGCCTTCCTACGAGCAGTACTTC.

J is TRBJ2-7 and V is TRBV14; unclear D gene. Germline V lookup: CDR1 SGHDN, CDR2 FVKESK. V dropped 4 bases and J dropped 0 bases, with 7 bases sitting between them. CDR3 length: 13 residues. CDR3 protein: CASSRGFSYEQYF. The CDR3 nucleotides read TGTGCCAGCAGCCGCGGCTTCTCCTACGAGCAGTACTTC.

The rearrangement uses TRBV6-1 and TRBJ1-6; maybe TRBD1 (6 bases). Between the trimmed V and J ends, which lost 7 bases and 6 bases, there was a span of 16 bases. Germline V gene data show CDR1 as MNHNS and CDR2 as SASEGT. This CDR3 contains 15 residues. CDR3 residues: CASKGMGAANSPLHF. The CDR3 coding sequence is TGTGCCAGCAAGGGTATGGGGGCGGCTAATTCACCCCTCCACTTT.

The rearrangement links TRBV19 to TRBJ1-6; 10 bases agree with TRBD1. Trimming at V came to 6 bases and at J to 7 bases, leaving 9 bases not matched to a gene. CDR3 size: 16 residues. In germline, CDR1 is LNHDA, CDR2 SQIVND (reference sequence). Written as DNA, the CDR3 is TGTGCCAGTAGCATCCCCGGGACAGGGGTGAATTCACCCCTCCACTTT. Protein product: CASSIPGTGVNSPLHF. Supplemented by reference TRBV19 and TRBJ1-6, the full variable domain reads DGGITQSPKYLFRKEGQNVTLSCEQNLNHDAMYWYRQDPGQGLRLIYYSQIVNDFQKGDIAEGYSVSREKKESFPLTVTSAQKNPTAFYLCASSIPGTGVNSPLHFGNGTRLTVT.

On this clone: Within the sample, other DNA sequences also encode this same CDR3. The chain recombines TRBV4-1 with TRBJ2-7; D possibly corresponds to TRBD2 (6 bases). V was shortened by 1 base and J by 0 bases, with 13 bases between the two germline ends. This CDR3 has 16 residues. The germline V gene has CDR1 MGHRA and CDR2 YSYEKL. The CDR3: CASSQVVSGSSYEQYF. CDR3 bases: TGCGCCAGCAGCCAAGTAGTCAGCGGGTCCTCCTACGAGCAGTACTTC.